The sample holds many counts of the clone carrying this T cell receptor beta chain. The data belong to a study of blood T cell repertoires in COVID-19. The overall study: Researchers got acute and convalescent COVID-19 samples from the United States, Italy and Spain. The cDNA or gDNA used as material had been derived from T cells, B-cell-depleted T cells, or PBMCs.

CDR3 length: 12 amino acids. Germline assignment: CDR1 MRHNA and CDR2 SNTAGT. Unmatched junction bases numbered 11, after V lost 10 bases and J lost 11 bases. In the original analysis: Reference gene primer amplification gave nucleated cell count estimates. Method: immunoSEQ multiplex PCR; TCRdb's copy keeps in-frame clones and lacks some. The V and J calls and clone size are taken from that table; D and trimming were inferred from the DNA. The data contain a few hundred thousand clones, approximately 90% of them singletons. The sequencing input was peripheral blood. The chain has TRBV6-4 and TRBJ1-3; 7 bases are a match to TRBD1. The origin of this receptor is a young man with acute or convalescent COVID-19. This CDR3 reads CANKQGRIPIYF. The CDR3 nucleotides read TGTGCCAATAAACAGGGGAGAATCCCCATATATTTT.